This TCR beta chain was sequenced for a study of T cell responses to AZD1222 COVID-19 vaccine. Broader study findings: Recipients of AZD1222 seropositive at baseline numbered only 6 or 7.

Details on this clone: The antigen is not known.

The germline gives CDR1 SGDLS, CDR2 YYNGEE. Losses at the gene ends were 0 bases for V and 7 bases for J; bases not matched to a gene: 4. The CDR3 length is 15 residues. Here immunoSEQ multiplex PCR was the method, and the copy in TCRdb shows in-frame clones only, minus some. The data show 40,000 to 50,000 clones, 70% to 90% seen once. The chain recombines TRBV9 with TRBJ2-1; TRBD2 agrees at 10 bases. This sample comprised peripheral blood, obtained 28 days after the second AZD1222 dose. The TCR originated in an adult who received the AZD1222 COVID-19 vaccine. CDR3 region: CASSVASGGANEQFF. DNA of the CDR3: TGTGCCAGCAGCGTAGCCAGCGGGGGGGCGAATGAGCAGTTCTTC.